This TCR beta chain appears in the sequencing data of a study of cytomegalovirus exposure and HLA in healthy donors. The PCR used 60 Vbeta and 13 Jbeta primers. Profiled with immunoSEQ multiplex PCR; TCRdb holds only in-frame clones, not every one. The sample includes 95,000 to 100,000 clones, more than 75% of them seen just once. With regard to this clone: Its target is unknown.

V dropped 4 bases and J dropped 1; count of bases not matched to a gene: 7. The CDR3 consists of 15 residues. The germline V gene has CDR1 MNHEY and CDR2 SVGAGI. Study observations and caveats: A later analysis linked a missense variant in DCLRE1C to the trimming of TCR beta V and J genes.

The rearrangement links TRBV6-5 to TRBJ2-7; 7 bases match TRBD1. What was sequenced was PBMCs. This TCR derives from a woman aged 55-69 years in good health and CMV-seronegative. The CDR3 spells CASSSTGDWSYEQYF. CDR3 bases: TGTGCCAGCAGTTCCACAGGGGATTGGTCCTACGAGCAGTACTTC.